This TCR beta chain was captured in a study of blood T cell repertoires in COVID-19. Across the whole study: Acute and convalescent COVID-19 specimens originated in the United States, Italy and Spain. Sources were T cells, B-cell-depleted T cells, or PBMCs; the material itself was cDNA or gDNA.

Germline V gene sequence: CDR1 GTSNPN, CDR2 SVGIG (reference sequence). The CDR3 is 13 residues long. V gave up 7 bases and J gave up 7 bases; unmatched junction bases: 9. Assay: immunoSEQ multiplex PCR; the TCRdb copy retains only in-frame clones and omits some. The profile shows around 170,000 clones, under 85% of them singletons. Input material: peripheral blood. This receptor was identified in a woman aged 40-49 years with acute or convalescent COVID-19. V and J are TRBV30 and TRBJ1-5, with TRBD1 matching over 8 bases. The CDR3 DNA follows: TGTGCCTACGGACAGGGCGGTGGACAGCCCCAGCATTTT. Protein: CAYGQGGGQPQHF.